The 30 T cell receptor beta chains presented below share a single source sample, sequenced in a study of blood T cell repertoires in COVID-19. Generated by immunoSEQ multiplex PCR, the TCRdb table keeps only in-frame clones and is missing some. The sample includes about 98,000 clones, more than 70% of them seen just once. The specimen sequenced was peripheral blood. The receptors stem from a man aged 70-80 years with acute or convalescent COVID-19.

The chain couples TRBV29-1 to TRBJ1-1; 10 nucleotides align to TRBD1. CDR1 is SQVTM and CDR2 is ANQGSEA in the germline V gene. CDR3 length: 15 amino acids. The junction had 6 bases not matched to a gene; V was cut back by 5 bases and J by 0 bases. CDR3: CSVLGQGFMNTEAFF. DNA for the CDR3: TGCAGCGTTCTGGGACAGGGGTTCATGAACACTGAAGCTTTCTTT.

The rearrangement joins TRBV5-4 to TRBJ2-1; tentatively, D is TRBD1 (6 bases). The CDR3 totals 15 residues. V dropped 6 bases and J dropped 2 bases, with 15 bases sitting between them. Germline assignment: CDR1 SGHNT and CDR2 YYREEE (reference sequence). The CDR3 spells CASTRQDSPYNEQFF. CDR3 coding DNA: TGTGCCAGCACCCGACAGGACTCGCCCTACAATGAGCAGTTCTTC.

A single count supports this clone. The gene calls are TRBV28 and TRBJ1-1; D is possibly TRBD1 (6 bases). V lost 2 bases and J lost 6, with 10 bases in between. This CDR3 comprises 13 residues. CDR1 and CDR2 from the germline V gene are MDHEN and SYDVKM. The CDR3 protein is CASSLTGTAEAFF. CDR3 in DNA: TGTGCCAGCAGTTTAACAGGGACGGCTGAAGCTTTCTTT.

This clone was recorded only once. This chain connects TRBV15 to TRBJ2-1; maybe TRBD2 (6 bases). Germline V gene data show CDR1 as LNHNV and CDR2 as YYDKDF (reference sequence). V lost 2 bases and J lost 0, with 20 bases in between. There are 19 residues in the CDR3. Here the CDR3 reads CATSRTQRPSEGSYNEQFF. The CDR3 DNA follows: TGTGCCACCAGCAGAACCCAGCGTCCTAGCGAGGGCTCCTACAATGAGCAGTTCTTC.

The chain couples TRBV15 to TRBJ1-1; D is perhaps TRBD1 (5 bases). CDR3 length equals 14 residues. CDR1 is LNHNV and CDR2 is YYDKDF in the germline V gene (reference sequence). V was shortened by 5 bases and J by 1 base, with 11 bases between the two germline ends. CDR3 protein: CATSPRQTNTEAFF. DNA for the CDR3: TGTGCCACCAGCCCTCGACAGACGAACACTGAAGCTTTCTTT.

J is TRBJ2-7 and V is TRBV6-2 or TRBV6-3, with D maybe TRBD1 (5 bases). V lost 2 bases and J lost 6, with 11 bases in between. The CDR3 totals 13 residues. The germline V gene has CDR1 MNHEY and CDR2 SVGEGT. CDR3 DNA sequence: TGTGCCAGCAGTTACCCAGGGCCGGGCGAGCAGTACTTC. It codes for CASSYPGPGEQYF.

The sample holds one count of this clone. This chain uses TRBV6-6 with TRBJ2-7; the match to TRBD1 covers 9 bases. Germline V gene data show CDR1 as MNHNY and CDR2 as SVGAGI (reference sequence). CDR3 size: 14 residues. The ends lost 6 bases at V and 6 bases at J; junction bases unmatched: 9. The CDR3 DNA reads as TGTGCCAGCAGGCAAGGACAGGGGTACGGCGAGCAGTACTTC. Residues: CASRQGQGYGEQYF.

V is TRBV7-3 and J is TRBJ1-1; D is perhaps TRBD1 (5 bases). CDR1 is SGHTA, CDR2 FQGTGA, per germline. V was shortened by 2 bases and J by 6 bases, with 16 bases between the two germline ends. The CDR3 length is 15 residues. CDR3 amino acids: CASSLDGDRSAEAFF. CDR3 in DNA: TGTGCCAGCAGCTTAGATGGAGACAGATCCGCTGAAGCTTTCTTT. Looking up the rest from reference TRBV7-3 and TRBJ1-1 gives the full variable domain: GAGVSQTPSNKVTEKGKYVELRCDPISGHTALYWYRQSLGQGPEFLIYFQGTGAADDSGLPNDRFFAVRPEGSVSTLKIQRTERGDSAVYLCASSLDGDRSAEAFFGQGTRLTVV.

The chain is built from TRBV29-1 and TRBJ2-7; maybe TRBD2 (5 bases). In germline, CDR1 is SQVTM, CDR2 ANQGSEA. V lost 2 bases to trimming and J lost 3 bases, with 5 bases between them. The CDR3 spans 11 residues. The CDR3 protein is CSVERDYEQYF. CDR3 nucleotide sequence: TGCAGCGTTGAACGGGACTACGAGCAGTACTTC.

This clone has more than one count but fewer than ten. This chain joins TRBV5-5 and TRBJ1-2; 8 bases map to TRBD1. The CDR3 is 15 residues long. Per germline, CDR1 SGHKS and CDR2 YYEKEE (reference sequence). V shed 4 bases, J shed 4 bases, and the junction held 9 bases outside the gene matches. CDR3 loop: CASSVPGGAAYGYTF. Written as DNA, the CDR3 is TGTGCCAGCAGCGTCCCAGGGGGCGCTGCCTATGGCTACACCTTC.

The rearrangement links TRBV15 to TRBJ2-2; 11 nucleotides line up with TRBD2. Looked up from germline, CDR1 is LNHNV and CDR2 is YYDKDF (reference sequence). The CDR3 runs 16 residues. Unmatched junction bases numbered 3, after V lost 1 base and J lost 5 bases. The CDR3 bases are TGTGCCACCAGCAGAGGGCTAGCGGGAGGAACCGGGGAGCTGTTTTTT. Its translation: CATSRGLAGGTGELFF.

CDR3 bases: TGTGCCAGCAGTTGGGCTCAAGCCTACAATGAGCAGTTCTTC. Translating it yields CASSWAQAYNEQFF. The chain couples TRBV6-2 or TRBV6-3 to TRBJ2-1; the D is unclear. The germline gives CDR1 MNHEY, CDR2 SVGEGT. V was clipped by 4 bases and J by 2 bases, with 9 bases between them. The CDR3 runs 14 residues.

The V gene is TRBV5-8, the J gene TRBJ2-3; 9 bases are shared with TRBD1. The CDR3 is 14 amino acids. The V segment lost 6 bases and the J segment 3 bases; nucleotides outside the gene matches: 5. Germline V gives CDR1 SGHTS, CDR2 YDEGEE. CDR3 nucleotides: TGTGCCAGCATGGTGGGACAGGGAACAGATACGCAGTATTTT. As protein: CASMVGQGTDTQYF.

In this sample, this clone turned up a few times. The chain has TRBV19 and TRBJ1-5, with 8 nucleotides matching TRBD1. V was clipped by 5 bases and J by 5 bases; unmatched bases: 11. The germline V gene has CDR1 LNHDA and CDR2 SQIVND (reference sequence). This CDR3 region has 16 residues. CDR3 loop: CASSAGRRQGHQPQHF. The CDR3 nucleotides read TGTGCCAGTAGTGCAGGGCGACGACAGGGGCATCAGCCCCAGCATTTT.

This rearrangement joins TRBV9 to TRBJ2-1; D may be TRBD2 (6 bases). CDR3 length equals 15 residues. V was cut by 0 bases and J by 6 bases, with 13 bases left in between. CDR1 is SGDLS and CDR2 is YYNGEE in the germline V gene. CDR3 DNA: TGTGCCAGCAGCGTAGCTACGGGACTCTTCAATGAGCAGTTCTTC. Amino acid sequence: CASSVATGLFNEQFF.

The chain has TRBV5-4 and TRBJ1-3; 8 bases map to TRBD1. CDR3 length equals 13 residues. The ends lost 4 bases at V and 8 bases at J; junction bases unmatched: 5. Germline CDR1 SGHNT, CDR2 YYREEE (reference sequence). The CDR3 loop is CASSQGAQDTIYF. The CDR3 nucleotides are TGTGCCAGCAGCCAGGGGGCGCAGGACACCATATATTTT.

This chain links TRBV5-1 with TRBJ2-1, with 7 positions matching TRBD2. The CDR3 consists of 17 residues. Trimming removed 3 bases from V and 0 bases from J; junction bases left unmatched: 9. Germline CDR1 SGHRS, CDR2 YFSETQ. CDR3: CASSSPSGRSSYNEQFF. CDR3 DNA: TGCGCCAGCAGCTCGCCTAGCGGACGGAGCTCCTACAATGAGCAGTTCTTC. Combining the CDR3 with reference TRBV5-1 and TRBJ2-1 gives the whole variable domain KAGVTQTPRYLIKTRGQQVTLSCSPISGHRSVSWYQQTPGQGLQFLFEYFSETQRNKGNFPGRFSGRQFSNSRSEMNVSTLELGDSALYLCASSSPSGRSSYNEQFFGPGTRLTVL.

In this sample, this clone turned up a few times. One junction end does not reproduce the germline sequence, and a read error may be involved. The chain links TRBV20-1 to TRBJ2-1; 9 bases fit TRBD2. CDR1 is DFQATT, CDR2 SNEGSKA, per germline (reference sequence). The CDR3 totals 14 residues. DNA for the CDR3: TGCAGTGCTAGTTGGCGGGAGGGCTACCATGAGCAGTTCTTC. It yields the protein CSASWREGYHEQFF.

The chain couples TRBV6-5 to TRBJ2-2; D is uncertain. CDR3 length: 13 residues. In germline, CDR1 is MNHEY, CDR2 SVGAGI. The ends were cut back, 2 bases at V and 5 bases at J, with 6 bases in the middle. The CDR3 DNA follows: TGTGCCAGCAGTTACCCTCAGACCGGGGAGCTGTTTTTT. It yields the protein CASSYPQTGELFF.

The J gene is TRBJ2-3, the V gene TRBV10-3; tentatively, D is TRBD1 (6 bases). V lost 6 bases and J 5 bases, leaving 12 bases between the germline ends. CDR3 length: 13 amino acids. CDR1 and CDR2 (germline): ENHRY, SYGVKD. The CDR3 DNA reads TGTGCCATCAGCGATTTAGGGGGAGATACGCAGTATTTT. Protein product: CAISDLGGDTQYF.

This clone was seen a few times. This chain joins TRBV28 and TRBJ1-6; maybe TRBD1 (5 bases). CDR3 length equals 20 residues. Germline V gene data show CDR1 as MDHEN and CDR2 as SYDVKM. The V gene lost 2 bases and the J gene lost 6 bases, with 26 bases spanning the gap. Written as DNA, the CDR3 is TGTGCCAGCAGTTTACGATCCCCCCTGGACAATAGACAGATTAATTCACCCCTCCACTTT. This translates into CASSLRSPLDNRQINSPLHF.

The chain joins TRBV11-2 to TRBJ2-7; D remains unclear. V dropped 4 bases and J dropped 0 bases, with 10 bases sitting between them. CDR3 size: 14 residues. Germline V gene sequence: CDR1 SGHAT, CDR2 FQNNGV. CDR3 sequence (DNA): TGTGCCAGCAGCTACGACTCTACCTCCTACGAGCAGTACTTC. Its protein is CASSYDSTSYEQYF.

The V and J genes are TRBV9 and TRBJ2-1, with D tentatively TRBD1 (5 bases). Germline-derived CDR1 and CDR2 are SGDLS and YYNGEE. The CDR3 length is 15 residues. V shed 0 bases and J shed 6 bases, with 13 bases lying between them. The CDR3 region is CASSVGKFRANEQFF. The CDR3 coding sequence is TGTGCCAGCAGCGTAGGAAAGTTCAGGGCCAATGAGCAGTTCTTC.

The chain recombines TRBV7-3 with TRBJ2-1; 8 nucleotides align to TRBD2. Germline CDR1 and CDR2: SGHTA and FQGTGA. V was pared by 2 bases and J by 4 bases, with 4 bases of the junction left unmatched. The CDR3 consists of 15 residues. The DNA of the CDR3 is TGTGCCAGCAGCTTAGGACTAGCTGGGTACAATGAGCAGTTCTTC. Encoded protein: CASSLGLAGYNEQFF.

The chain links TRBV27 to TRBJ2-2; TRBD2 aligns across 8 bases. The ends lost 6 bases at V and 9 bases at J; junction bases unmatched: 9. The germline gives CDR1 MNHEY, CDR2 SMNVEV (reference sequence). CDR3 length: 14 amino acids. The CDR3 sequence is CASSQRESFRELFF. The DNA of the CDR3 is TGTGCCAGCAGCCAGCGGGAGAGTTTCAGGGAGCTGTTTTTT.

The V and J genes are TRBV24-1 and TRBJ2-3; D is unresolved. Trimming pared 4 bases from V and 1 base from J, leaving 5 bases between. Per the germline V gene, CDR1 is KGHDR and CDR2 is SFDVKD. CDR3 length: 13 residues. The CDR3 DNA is TGTGCCACCAGTGACCAGGGCACAGATACGCAGTATTTT. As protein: CATSDQGTDTQYF.

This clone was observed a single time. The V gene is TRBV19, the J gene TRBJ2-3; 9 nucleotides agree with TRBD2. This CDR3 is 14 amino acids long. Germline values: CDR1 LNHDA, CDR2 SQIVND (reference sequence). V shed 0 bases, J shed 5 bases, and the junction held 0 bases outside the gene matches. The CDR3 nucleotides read TGTGCCAGTAGTATAGAACTAGCGGGAGATACGCAGTATTTT. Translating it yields CASSIELAGDTQYF. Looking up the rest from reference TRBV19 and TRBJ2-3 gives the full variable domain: DGGITQSPKYLFRKEGQNVTLSCEQNLNHDAMYWYRQDPGQGLRLIYYSQIVNDFQKGDIAEGYSVSREKKESFPLTVTSAQKNPTAFYLCASSIELAGDTQYFGPGTRLTVL.

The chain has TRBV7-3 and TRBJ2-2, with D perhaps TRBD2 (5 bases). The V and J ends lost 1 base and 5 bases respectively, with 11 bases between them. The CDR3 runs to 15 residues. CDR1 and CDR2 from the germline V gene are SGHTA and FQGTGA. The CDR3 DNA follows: TGTGCCAGCAGCTTAAGGGGAGAGCTTACCGGGGAGCTGTTTTTT. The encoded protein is CASSLRGELTGELFF. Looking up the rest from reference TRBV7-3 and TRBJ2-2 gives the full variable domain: GAGVSQTPSNKVTEKGKYVELRCDPISGHTALYWYRQSLGQGPEFLIYFQGTGAADDSGLPNDRFFAVRPEGSVSTLKIQRTERGDSAVYLCASSLRGELTGELFFGEGSRLTVL.

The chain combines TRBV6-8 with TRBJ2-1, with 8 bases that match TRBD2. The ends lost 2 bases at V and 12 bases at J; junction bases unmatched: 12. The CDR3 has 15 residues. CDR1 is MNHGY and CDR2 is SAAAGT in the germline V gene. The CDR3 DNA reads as TGTGCCAGCAGTTACGACCGACTAGCGACACGGAGGCAGTTCTTC. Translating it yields CASSYDRLATRRQFF.

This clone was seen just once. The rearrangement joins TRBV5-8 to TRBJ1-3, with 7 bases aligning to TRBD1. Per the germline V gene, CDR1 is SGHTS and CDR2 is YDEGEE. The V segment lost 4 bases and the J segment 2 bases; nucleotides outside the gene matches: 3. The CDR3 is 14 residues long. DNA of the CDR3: TGTGCCAGCAGCCTGGGGACAGCTGGAAACACCATATATTTT. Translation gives CASSLGTAGNTIYF.